This section outlines one T cell receptor (beta chain) sequence together with its context. Its target is not known. The sample is drawn from a study of vaccination effects on CD4 cells after COVID-19. The V end was cut by 0 bases, the J end by 1 base, with 4 bases between. CDR1 is GTSNPN and CDR2 is SVGIG in the germline V gene (reference sequence). There are 13 residues in the CDR3. Assay: immunoSEQ multiplex PCR; the TCRdb copy retains only in-frame clones and omits some. The sample lists around 68,000 clones, 80% occurring once. Pools of viral peptides were used by the ViraFEST assay to expand antigen-specific CD4+ T cells ahead of sequencing. Cultured cells yielded isolated CD4+ T cells after 10 to 11 days. Vaccine recipients, nucleocapsid antibody negative, had no prior SARS-CoV-2 infection.

The rearrangement joins TRBV30 to TRBJ1-3; no reliable D call. This material consisted of CD4+ T cells from PBMCs cultured with SARS-CoV-2 spike peptides, taken before COVID-19 vaccination. The TCR originated in a human donor who received a COVID-19 vaccine. As DNA, the CDR3 is TGTGCCTGGAGTGTCAAATCTGGAAACACCATATATTTT. This codes for CAWSVKSGNTIYF.